These 27 T cell receptor beta chains came from one sample sequenced in a study of T cell responses to AZD1222 COVID-19 vaccine. Measured with immunoSEQ multiplex PCR; TCRdb has only the in-frame clones, and not every one. The sample has around 100,000 clones; around nine tenths are singletons. Sequencing was performed on peripheral blood, taken on day 0 of AZD1222 vaccination. The receptors stem from an adult in good health.

The rearrangement uses TRBV4-3 and TRBJ2-2, with D possibly being TRBD1 or TRBD2 (5 bases each). The germline CDR1 and CDR2 sequences are LGHNA and YSLEER. The CDR3 totals 16 residues. Trimming took off 0 bases at V and 5 bases at J, with 13 bases between the two ends. CDR3 region: CASSQDKSWGTGELFF. The CDR3, as DNA: TGCGCCAGCAGCCAAGATAAGTCGTGGGGGACCGGGGAGCTGTTTTTT.

The chain combines TRBV5-1 with TRBJ1-1, with D perhaps matching TRBD1 (5 bases). V was pared by 10 bases and J by 7 bases, with 11 bases between. The CDR3 sequence is 10 residues long. Looked up from germline, CDR1 is SGHRS and CDR2 is YFSETQ. The CDR3 DNA reads as TGCGCCTCCCGGGACGGTGAAGCTTTCTTT. Encoded protein: CASRDGEAFF.

This chain joins TRBV9 and TRBJ1-2; D ambiguous. This CDR3 has 15 residues. With 3 bases removed from V and 8 bases from J, the gap between germline ends came to 20 bases. Germline V lookup: CDR1 SGDLS, CDR2 YYNGEE. In DNA, the CDR3 is TGTGCCAGCAGCGAGTCCTTACAGCGCCGGGAAGGCTACACCTTC. This translates into CASSESLQRREGYTF.

The V and J genes are TRBV19 and TRBJ1-1, with D perhaps TRBD1 (5 bases). Trimming removed 6 bases from V and 10 bases from J, with 18 bases in between. CDR1 is LNHDA, CDR2 SQIVND, per germline (reference sequence). CDR3 length equals 13 residues. The CDR3 reads CASSIPREPRAFF. Here the CDR3 DNA reads TGTGCCAGTAGCATCCCCAGGGAACCGCGAGCTTTCTTT.

This chain uses TRBV29-1 with TRBJ2-7; D might be TRBD1 or TRBD2, each matching 5 bases. The germline V gene encodes CDR1 SQVTM and CDR2 ANQGSEA. This CDR3 contains 16 residues. V was shortened by 4 bases and J by 4 bases, with 23 bases between the two germline ends. This chain's CDR3 is CSVGLAGTVASYEQYF. CDR3 nucleotides: TGCAGCGTTGGATTGGCAGGGACGGTAGCCTCTTACGAGCAGTACTTC.

This chain joins TRBV5-1 and TRBJ1-2; D is possibly TRBD1 (5 bases). This CDR3 comprises 16 residues. Trimming cost V 0 bases and J 0 bases, with 12 bases left between them. In germline, CDR1 is SGHRS, CDR2 YFSETQ. The chain's CDR3 is CASSLEVGGTNYGYTF. CDR3 bases: TGCGCCAGCAGCTTGGAGGTTGGGGGTACTAACTATGGCTACACCTTC.

The count of this clone is one. The chain joins TRBV6-5 to TRBJ1-5; D unresolved. Per germline, CDR1 MNHEY and CDR2 SVGAGI. Between the trimmed V and J ends, which lost 6 bases and 4 bases, there was a span of 7 bases. CDR3 length: 12 amino acids. CDR3 sequence reads: CASSNMNQPQHF. The CDR3 DNA sequence: TGTGCCAGCAGCAACATGAATCAGCCCCAGCATTTT.

The CDR3 loop is CASSVGLAGGQVELFF. In nucleotides, the CDR3 is TGTGCCAGCAGCGTGGGACTAGCGGGGGGGCAAGTGGAGCTGTTTTTT. The genes are TRBV9 and TRBJ2-2; 16 positions agree with TRBD2. With V trimmed by 2 bases and J by 10 bases, 5 bases remained unmatched. The CDR3 sequence is 16 residues long. Germline values: CDR1 SGDLS, CDR2 YYNGEE.

The chain has TRBV5-4 and TRBJ2-7, with D perhaps matching TRBD1 or TRBD2 (5 bases each). V lost 4 bases and J lost 2, with 16 bases in between. Germline lookup yields CDR1 SGHNT and CDR2 YYREEE (reference sequence). CDR3 length equals 15 residues. CDR3 DNA sequence: TGTGCCAGCAGCCTATCCGGGACCCCGACCTACGAGCAGTACTTC. It translates to CASSLSGTPTYEQYF.

This clone appeared once. The rearrangement links TRBV10-3 to TRBJ1-6, with 9 positions matching TRBD1. The CDR3 runs to 16 residues. With V trimmed by 6 bases and J by 6 bases, 9 bases remained unmatched. The germline gives CDR1 ENHRY, CDR2 SYGVKD. The CDR3 coding sequence is TGTGCCATCAGGACGGACAGGGGTCCGGTTAATTCACCCCTCCACTTT. As protein: CAIRTDRGPVNSPLHF.

This sequence joins TRBV6-1 and TRBJ2-1; 12 bases are shared with TRBD2. Germline V lookup: CDR1 MNHNS, CDR2 SASEGT. The CDR3 has 16 residues. The ends lost 6 bases at V and 7 bases at J; junction bases unmatched: 10. CDR3 in amino acids: CASREKGLAGGNEQFF. The CDR3 region has the DNA TGTGCCAGCAGGGAAAAAGGCCTAGCGGGAGGGAATGAGCAGTTCTTC.

V and J are TRBV3-1 (or the pseudogene TRBV3-2) and TRBJ1-1, with 7 bases identical to TRBD1. The V gene's germline CDR1 is LGHDT and CDR2 YNNKEL (reference sequence). After removal of 7 bases from V and 2 bases from J, the junction contained 4 bases not matched to a gene. The CDR3 consists of 13 residues. The CDR3 nucleotides are TGTGCCAGCACCCGACAGGGTAACACTGAAGCTTTCTTT. Its protein product is CASTRQGNTEAFF.

The rearrangement uses TRBV4-1 and TRBJ2-1; D may be TRBD1 (5 bases). The V and J ends lost 3 bases and 3 bases respectively, with 12 bases between them. In germline, CDR1 is MGHRA, CDR2 YSYEKL. The CDR3 covers 15 residues. The CDR3 reads CASSHLRTHYNEQFF. DNA of the CDR3: TGCGCCAGCAGCCACCTGCGGACACACTACAATGAGCAGTTCTTC.

The genes are TRBV19 and TRBJ1-1; a weak D match, TRBD1 (5 bases). The V gene's germline CDR1 is LNHDA and CDR2 SQIVND (reference sequence). V lost 8 bases and J lost 0, with 16 bases in between. The CDR3 covers 15 residues. CDR3 sequence reads: CASVQGSSVNTEAFF. For the CDR3, the DNA is TGTGCCAGTGTGCAGGGATCGTCTGTGAACACTGAAGCTTTCTTT.

The J gene is TRBJ2-7, the V gene TRBV27; 8 bases line up with TRBD2. Germline trimming cut 0 bases from V and 4 bases from J; bases unmatched to any gene: 5. CDR3 size: 15 residues. CDR1 is MNHEY and CDR2 is SMNVEV in the germline V gene (reference sequence). CDR3 loop: CASSLSSGTAYEQYF. DNA for the CDR3: TGTGCCAGCAGTTTATCTAGCGGGACTGCTTACGAGCAGTACTTC.

This clone has just one count. This chain links TRBV18 with TRBJ1-3; D is perhaps TRBD1 (6 bases). The CDR3 has 18 residues. The V gene lost 6 bases and the J gene lost 0 bases, with 21 bases spanning the gap. Germline CDR1 and CDR2: KGHSH and LQKENI. The DNA of the CDR3 is TGTGCCAGCTCCTCCTCGCGGACAGCCCTTTCCTCTGGAAACACCATATATTTT. It encodes CASSSSRTALSSGNTIYF.

A few counts support this clone. This chain uses TRBV5-6 with TRBJ1-2; unclear D gene. Germline-derived CDR1 and CDR2 are SGHDT and YYEEEE. CDR3 size: 12 residues. Trimming stripped 0 bases from V and 9 bases from J, with 9 bases between. The CDR3 DNA is TGTGCCAGCAGCTTGGCGGGCAGTCGCTACACCTTC. Its protein product is CASSLAGSRYTF.

The chain combines TRBV7-9 with TRBJ1-2, with D possibly matching TRBD1 (5 bases). Germline lookup yields CDR1 SEHNR and CDR2 FQNEAQ (reference sequence). V was clipped by 3 bases and J by 8 bases, with 22 bases between them. The CDR3 sequence is 16 residues long. CDR3 DNA: TGTGCCAGCAGCTTGGGTCCCGGGACGGCAGAACGGGGCTACACCTTC. This sequence encodes CASSLGPGTAERGYTF.

V is TRBV28 and J is TRBJ1-2; 9 nucleotides line up with TRBD1. V lost 5 bases to trimming and J lost 10 bases; unmatched junction nucleotides: 11. CDR1 MDHEN and CDR2 SYDVKM come from the germline V gene. This CDR3 is built from 14 residues. CDR3 coding DNA: TGTGCCAGCAGTCCCAACGACAGGGGGAGGATCTACACCTTC. Translated, it gives CASSPNDRGRIYTF.

The chain links TRBV6-5 to TRBJ1-5; 7 nucleotides line up with TRBD1. The germline V gene has CDR1 MNHEY and CDR2 SVGAGI. The CDR3 consists of 15 residues. V lost 6 bases to trimming and J lost 6 bases; unmatched junction nucleotides: 11. The CDR3 coding sequence is TGTGCCAGCAGAAGACACAGGGGAGAGAGTCAGCCCCAGCATTTT. It codes for CASRRHRGESQPQHF.

The gene calls are TRBV19 and TRBJ2-7; TRBD1 matches 9 bases. J was trimmed by 3 bases and V by 3 bases; bases with no gene match: 9. The CDR3 covers 16 residues. The germline gives CDR1 LNHDA, CDR2 SQIVND (reference sequence). For the CDR3, the DNA is TGTGCCAGTAGTATCTCGATGACAGGGGGGAGCTACGAGCAGTACTTC. This gives the protein CASSISMTGGSYEQYF.

The sample holds one count of this clone. The chain joins TRBV3-1 (or the pseudogene TRBV3-2) to TRBJ2-7; TRBD2 aligns across 10 bases. Germline CDR1 and CDR2: LGHDT and YNNKEL (reference sequence). The CDR3 consists of 16 residues. V lost 0 bases, J lost 3 bases, and 5 bases stayed unmatched. CDR3 protein: CASSQELAGFVYEQYF. DNA for the CDR3: TGTGCCAGCAGCCAAGAACTAGCGGGATTCGTCTACGAGCAGTACTTC.

V is TRBV6-1 and J is TRBJ1-1; D remains ambiguous. Trimming took 2 bases from V and 3 from J, leaving 10 bases between them. CDR1 is MNHNS and CDR2 is SASEGT in the germline V gene. CDR3 length: 14 amino acids. The CDR3 loop reads CASSEPGLYTEAFF. The CDR3 DNA follows: TGTGCCAGCAGTGAACCCGGGCTCTACACTGAAGCTTTCTTT.

This sequence joins TRBV5-4 and TRBJ2-1; TRBD2 agrees at 7 bases. J was trimmed by 15 bases and V by 5 bases; bases with no gene match: 8. CDR1 is SGHNT and CDR2 is YYREEE in the germline V gene (reference sequence). CDR3 length equals 11 residues. The CDR3 protein is CASSSGLDPFF. CDR3 nucleotide sequence: TGTGCCAGCAGTTCAGGACTAGATCCGTTCTTC.

This clone appeared a single time. V usage is TRBV28 and J usage is TRBJ1-1, with D perhaps matching TRBD1 (5 bases). V was shortened by 5 bases and J by 4 bases, with 14 bases between the two germline ends. CDR3 size: 14 residues. The germline V gene encodes CDR1 MDHEN and CDR2 SYDVKM. The CDR3 reads CASSPGGRVTEAFF. Here the CDR3 DNA reads TGTGCCAGCAGTCCTGGGGGAAGGGTCACTGAAGCTTTCTTT.

The chain is built from TRBV5-1 and TRBJ2-6; 7 bases are a match to TRBD2. V gave up 0 bases and J gave up 0 bases; unmatched junction bases: 0. The CDR3 totals 16 residues. The germline CDR1 and CDR2 sequences are SGHRS and YFSETQ. CDR3 protein: CASSLGGSSGANVLTF. The CDR3 nucleotides read TGCGCCAGCAGCTTGGGCGGGAGCTCTGGGGCCAACGTCCTGACTTTC.

This chain uses TRBV30 with TRBJ1-5; D unclear. CDR1 and CDR2 (germline): GTSNPN, SVGIG (reference sequence). The CDR3 is 15 residues long. Trimming took off 3 bases at V and 3 bases at J, with 15 bases between the two ends. The CDR3 protein is CAWRPGSTYNQPQHF. CDR3 nucleotides: TGTGCCTGGAGGCCAGGATCTACTTACAATCAGCCCCAGCATTTT.